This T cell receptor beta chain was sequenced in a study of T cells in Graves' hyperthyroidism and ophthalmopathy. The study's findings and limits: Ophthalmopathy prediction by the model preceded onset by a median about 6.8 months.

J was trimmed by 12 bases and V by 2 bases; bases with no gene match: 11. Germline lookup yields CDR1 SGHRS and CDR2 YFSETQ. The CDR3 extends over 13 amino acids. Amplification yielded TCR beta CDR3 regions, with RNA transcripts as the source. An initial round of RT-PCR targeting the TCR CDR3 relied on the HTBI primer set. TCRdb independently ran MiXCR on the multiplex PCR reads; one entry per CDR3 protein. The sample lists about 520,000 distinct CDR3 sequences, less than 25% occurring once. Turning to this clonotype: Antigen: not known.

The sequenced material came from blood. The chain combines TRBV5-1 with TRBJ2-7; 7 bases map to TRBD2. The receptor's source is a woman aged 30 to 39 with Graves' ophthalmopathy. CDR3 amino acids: CASSLSTSATPYF. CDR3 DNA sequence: TGCGCCAGCAGCTTATCTACTAGCGCGACGCCGTACTTC.